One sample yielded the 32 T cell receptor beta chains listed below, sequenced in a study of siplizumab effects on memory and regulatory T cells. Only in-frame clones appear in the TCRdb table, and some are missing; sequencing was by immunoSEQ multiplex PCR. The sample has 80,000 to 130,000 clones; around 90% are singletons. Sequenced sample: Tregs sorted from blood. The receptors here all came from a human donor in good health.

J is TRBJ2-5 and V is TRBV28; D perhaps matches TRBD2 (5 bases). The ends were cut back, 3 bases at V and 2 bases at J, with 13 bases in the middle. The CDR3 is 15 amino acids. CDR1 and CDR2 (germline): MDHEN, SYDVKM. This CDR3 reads CASSFNGGSQETQYF. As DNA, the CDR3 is TGTGCCAGCAGTTTCAACGGCGGGTCTCAAGAGACCCAGTACTTC.

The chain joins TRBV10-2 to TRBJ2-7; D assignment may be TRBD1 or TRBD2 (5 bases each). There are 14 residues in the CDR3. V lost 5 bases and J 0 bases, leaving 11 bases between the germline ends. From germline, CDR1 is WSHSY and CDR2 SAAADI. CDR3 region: CASSRAGSSYEQYF. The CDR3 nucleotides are TGCGCCAGCAGTAGGGCAGGGAGCTCCTACGAGCAGTACTTC.

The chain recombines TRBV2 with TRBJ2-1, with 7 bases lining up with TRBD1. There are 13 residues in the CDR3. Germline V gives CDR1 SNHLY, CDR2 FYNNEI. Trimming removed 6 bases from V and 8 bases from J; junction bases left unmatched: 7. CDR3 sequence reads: CASRATGFDEQFF. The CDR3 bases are TGTGCCAGCAGGGCGACAGGGTTCGATGAGCAGTTCTTC.

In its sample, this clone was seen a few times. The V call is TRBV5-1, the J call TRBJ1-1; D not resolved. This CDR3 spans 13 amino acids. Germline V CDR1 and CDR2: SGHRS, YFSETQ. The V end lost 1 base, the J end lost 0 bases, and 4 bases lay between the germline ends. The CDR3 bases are TGCGCCAGCAGCTTGAATATGAACACTGAAGCTTTCTTT. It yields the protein CASSLNMNTEAFF.

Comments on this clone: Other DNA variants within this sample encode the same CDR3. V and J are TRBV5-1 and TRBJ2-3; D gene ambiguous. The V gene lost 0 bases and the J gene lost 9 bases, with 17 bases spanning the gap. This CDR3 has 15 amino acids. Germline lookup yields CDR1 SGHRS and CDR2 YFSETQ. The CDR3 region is CASSLGTDHTLTQYF. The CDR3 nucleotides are TGCGCCAGCAGCTTGGGGACGGATCACACCCTGACGCAGTATTTT. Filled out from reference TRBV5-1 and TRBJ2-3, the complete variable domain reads KAGVTQTPRYLIKTRGQQVTLSCSPISGHRSVSWYQQTPGQGLQFLFEYFSETQRNKGNFPGRFSGRQFSNSRSEMNVSTLELGDSALYLCASSLGTDHTLTQYFGPGTRLTVL.

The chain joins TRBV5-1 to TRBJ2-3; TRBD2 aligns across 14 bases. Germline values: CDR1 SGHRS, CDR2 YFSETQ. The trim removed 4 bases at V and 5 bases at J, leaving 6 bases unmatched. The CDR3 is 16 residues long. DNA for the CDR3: TGCGCCAGCAGCATAACCGGGACTAGCGGGAGAGATACGCAGTATTTT. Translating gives CASSITGTSGRDTQYF.

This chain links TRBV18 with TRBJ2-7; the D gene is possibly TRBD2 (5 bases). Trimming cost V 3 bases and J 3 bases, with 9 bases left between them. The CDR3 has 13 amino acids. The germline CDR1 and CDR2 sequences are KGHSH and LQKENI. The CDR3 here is CASSPRRIYEQYF. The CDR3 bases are TGTGCCAGCTCACCCAGGAGGATCTACGAGCAGTACTTC.

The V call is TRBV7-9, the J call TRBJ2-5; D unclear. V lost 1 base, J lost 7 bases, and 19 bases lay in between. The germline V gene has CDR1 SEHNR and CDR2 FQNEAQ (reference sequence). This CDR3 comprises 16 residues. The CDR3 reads CASSLVGPILVGTQYF. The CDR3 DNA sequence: TGTGCCAGCAGCTTAGTAGGGCCCATTCTGGTGGGGACCCAGTACTTC.

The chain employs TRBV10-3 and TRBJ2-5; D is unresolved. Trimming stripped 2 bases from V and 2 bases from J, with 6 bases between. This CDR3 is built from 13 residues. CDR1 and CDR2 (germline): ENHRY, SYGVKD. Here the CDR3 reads CAISEGLQETQYF. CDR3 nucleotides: TGTGCCATCAGTGAGGGGTTACAAGAGACCCAGTACTTC.

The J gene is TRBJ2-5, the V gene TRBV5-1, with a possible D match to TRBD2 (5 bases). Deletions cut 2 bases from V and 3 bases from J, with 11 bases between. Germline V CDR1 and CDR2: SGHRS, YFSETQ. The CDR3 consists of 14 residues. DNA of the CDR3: TGCGCCAGCAGCTTCAGGTCCGGGGAAGAGACCCAGTACTTC. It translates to CASSFRSGEETQYF.

The CDR3 sequence is CARGGDGSNQPQHF. CDR3 DNA sequence: TGCGCCAGGGGGGGGGACGGTAGCAATCAGCCCCAGCATTTT. The V and J genes are TRBV10-1 and TRBJ1-5, with a tentative D call TRBD1 (5 bases). The CDR3 is 14 amino acids. The V end lost 9 bases, the J end lost 0 bases, and 12 bases lay between the germline ends. Germline V gene lookup returns CDR1 WNHNN and CDR2 SYGVQD (reference sequence).

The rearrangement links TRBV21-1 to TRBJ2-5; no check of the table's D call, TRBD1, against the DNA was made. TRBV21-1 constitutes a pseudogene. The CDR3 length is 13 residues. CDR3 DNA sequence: TGTGCCAGCAGCAAAGCCTCAGGGAAGACCCAGTACTTC. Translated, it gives CASSKASGKTQYF.

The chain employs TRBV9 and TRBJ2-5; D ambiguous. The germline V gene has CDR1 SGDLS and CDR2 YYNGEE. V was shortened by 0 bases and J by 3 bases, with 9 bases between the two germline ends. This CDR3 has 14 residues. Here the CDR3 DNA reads TGTGCCAGCAGCGTAGGGGGTCTGGAAGAGACCCAGTACTTC. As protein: CASSVGGLEETQYF.

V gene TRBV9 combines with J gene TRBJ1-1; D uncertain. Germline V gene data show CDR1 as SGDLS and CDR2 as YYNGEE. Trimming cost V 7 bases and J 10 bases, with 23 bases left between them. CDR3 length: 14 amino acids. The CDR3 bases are TGTGCCAGCCAAGGTCTAGAGTATGGCTCTGGAGCTTTCTTT. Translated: CASQGLEYGSGAFF.

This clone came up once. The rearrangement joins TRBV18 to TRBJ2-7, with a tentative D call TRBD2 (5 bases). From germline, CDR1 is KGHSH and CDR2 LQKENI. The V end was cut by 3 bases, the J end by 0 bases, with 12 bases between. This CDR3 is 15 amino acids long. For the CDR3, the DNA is TGTGCCAGCTCACCGCATCGGGGATACTCCTACGAGCAGTACTTC. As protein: CASSPHRGYSYEQYF.

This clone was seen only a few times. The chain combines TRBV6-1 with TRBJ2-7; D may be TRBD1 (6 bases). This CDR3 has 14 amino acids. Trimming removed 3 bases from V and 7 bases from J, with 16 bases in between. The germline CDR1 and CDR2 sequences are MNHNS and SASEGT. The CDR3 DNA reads TGTGCCAGCAGTGAGGGAACAGGGCTTAGGGAGCAGTACTTC. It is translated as CASSEGTGLREQYF.

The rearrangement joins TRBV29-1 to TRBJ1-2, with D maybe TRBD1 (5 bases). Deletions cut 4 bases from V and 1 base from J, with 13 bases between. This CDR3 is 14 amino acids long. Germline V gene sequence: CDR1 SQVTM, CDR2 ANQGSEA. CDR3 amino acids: CSVAGGGFNYGYTF. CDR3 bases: TGCAGCGTTGCCGGTGGGGGATTTAACTATGGCTACACCTTC.

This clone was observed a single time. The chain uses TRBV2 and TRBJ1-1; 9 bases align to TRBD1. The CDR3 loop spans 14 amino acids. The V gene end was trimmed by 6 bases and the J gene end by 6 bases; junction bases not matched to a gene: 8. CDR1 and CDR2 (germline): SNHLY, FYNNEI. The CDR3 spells CASRTSGTGPEAFF. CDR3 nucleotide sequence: TGTGCCAGCAGAACATCCGGGACAGGGCCTGAAGCTTTCTTT.

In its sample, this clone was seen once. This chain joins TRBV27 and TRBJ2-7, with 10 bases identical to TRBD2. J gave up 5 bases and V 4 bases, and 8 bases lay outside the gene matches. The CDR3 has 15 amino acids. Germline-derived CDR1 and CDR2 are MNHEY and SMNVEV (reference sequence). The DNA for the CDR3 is TGTGCCAGCAGTTCAGCGGGACTAGCGAGGAACGAGCAGTACTTC. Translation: CASSSAGLARNEQYF.

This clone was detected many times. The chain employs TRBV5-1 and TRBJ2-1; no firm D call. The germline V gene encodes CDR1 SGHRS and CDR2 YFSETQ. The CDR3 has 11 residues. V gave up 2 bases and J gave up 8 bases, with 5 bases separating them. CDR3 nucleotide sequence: TGCGCCAGCAGCTTTTTGGATGAGCAGTTCTTC. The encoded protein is CASSFLDEQFF.

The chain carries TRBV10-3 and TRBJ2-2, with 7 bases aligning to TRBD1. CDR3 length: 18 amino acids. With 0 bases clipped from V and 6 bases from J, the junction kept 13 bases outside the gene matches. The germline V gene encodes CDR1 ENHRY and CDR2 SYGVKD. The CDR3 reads CAISESIGTGVRPGELFF. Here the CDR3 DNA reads TGTGCCATCAGTGAGTCGATAGGCACAGGGGTCCGTCCCGGGGAGCTGTTTTTT.

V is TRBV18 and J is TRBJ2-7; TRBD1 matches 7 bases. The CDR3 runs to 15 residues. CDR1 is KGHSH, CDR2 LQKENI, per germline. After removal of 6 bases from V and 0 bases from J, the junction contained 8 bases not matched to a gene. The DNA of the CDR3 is TGTGCCAGCTCCCCTTCCCGGGACAGCTCCTACGAGCAGTACTTC. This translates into CASSPSRDSSYEQYF.

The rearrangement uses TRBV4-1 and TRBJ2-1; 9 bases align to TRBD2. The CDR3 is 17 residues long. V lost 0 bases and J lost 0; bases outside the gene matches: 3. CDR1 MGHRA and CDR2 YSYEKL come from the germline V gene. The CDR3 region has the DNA TGCGCCAGCAGCCAAGATATTAGCGGGAGCTCCTACAATGAGCAGTTCTTC. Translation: CASSQDISGSSYNEQFF.

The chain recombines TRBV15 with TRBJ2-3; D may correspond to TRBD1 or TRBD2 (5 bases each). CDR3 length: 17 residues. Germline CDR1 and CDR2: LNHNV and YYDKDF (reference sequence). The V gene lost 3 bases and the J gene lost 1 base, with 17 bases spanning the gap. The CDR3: CATSRGLRGRGTDTQYF. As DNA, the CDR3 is TGTGCCACCAGCAGGGGGCTAAGGGGACGTGGCACAGATACGCAGTATTTT.

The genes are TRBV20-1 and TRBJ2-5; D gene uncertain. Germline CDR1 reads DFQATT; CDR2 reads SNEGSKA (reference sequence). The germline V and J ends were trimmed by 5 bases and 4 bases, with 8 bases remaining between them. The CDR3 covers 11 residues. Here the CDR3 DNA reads TGCAGTGCTTTGGATTTAGAGACCCAGTACTTC. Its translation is CSALDLETQYF.

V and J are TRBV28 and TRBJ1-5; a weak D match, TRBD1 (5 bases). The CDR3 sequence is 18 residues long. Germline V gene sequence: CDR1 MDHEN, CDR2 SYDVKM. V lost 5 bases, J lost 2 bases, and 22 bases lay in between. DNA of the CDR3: TGTGCCAGCAGTCTGCAGCCGGGGGGGGTGCGTGGCAATCAGCCCCAGCATTTT. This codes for CASSLQPGGVRGNQPQHF. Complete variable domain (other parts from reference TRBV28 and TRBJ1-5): DVKVTQSSRYLVKRTGEKVFLECVQDMDHENMFWYRQDPGLGLRLIYFSYDVKMKEKGDIPEGYSVSREKKERFSLILESASTNQTSMYLCASSLQPGGVRGNQPQHFGDGTRLSIL.

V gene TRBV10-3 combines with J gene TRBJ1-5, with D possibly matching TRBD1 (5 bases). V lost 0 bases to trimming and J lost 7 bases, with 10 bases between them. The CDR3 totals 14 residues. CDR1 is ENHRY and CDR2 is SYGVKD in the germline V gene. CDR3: CAISESRGEQPQHF. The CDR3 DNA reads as TGTGCCATCAGTGAGTCAAGGGGCGAACAGCCCCAGCATTTT.

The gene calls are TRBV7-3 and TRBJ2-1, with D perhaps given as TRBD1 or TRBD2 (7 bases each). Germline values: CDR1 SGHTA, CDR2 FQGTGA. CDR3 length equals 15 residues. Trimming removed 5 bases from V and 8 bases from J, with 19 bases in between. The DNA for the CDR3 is TGTGCCAGCAGCCCCCGGGGGGACAGTGAGGATGAGCAGTTCTTC. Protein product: CASSPRGDSEDEQFF.

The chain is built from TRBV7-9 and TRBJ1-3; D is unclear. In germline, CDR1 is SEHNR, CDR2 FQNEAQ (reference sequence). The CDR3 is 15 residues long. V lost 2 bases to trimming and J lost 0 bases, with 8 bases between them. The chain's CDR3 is CASSLSEVSGNTIYF. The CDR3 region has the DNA TGTGCCAGCAGCTTATCCGAAGTCTCTGGAAACACCATATATTTT.

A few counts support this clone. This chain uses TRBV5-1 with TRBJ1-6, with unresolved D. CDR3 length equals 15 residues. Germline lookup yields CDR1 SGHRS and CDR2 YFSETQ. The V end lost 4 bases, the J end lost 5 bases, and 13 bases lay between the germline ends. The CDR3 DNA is TGCGCCAGCAGCACAACCGGGAGTAATAATTCACCCCTCCACTTT. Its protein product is CASSTTGSNNSPLHF. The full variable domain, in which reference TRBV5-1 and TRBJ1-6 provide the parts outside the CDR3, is KAGVTQTPRYLIKTRGQQVTLSCSPISGHRSVSWYQQTPGQGLQFLFEYFSETQRNKGNFPGRFSGRQFSNSRSEMNVSTLELGDSALYLCASSTTGSNNSPLHFGNGTRLTVT.

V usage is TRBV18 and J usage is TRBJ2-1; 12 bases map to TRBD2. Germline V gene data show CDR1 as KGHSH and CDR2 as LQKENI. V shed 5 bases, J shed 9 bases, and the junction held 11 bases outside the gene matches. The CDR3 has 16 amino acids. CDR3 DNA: TGTGCCAGCTCATACCTAGCGGGAGGGCCAAGGTTTGAGCAGTTCTTC. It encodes CASSYLAGGPRFEQFF.

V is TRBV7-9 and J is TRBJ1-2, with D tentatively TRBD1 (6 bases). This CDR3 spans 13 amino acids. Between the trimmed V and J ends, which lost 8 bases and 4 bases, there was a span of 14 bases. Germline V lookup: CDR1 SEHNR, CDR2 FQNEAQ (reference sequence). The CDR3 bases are TGTGCCAGCGGTCGGGCAGGGGTCTATGGCTACACCTTC. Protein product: CASGRAGVYGYTF.